Sequencing of this T cell receptor (beta chain) was carried out in a study of blood T cell repertoires in COVID-19. Study-wide context: Spain, Italy and the United States supplied samples that represented acute and convalescent COVID-19. PBMCs, B-cell-depleted T cells, or T cells were the source of the cDNA or gDNA that made up the material.

CDR1 and CDR2 from the germline V gene are SNHLY and FYNNEI. This CDR3 is built from 9 residues. On this clone: At one boundary the junction diverges from the germline segment, which might be a read error.

As originally analysed: Amplification of reference gene primers was used by the study to estimate nucleated cell counts. The protocol was immunoSEQ multiplex PCR, while the TCRdb copy is restricted to in-frame clones and leaves out a portion. V and J calls and clone size are as listed in that table; D and trimming were resolved from the DNA. There are roughly 250,000 clones in the sample; 87% occur only once, and around 7.2% lies in the top ten. The chain has TRBV2 and TRBJ1-1; D uncertain. The sequence derives from a man aged 55-75 years who had recovered from COVID-19. Material: peripheral blood. The CDR3 spells CASSVGEIF. CDR3 nucleotides: TGTGCCAGCAGTGTCGGGGAGATCTTT.